A selection of T cell receptor beta chains follows, all from one sample in a study of early T cells in non-severe SARS-CoV-2 infection. A single record per CDR3 protein comes from TCRdb applying MiXCR to the 5' RACE reads. Among 87,000 or so distinct CDR3 sequences listed, 11% to 15% were seen once. Sequencing used whole blood. These receptors all stem from an adult who was a healthcare worker with PCR-confirmed SARS-CoV-2 infection or an uninfected control (not recorded which). Both conserved end residues are part of each CDR3. D genes are given only for firm matches. Only part of the rows carry a size: once, few, many, or a class if the clone is expanded.

cdr3_nt: TGCAGTGCTCCCGGACAGGGAAATGAAAAACTGTTTTTT
cdr3_aa: CSAPGQGNEKLFF
d_call: TRBD1
clone_size: .
j_call: TRBJ1-4
v_call: TRBV20-1

cdr3_nt: TGTGCCAGCAGTTACACATTGGAAGCTTTCTTT
cdr3_aa: CASSYTLEAFF
d_call: .
clone_size: many
j_call: TRBJ1-1
v_call: TRBV6-6

cdr3_nt: TGCGCCAGCAGCCCCGACGGGCACCTTAGCAATCAGCCCCAGCATTTT
cdr3_aa: CASSPDGHLSNQPQHF
d_call: .
clone_size: .
j_call: TRBJ1-5
v_call: TRBV5-1

cdr3_nt: TGTGCTAGTGGTTTGGGGAATCAGCCCCAGCATTTT
cdr3_aa: CASGLGNQPQHF
d_call: .
clone_size: .
j_call: TRBJ1-5
v_call: TRBV12-5

cdr3_nt: TGTGCCAGCACCCCCGTGCGGGTTGGGAATGAAGCTTTCTTT
cdr3_aa: CASTPVRVGNEAFF
d_call: .
clone_size: many
j_call: TRBJ1-1
v_call: TRBV7-9

cdr3_nt: TGTGCCACCAGTGATTTGCAGGGTAGCGGGGTCAGGGAGACCCAGTACTTC
cdr3_aa: CATSDLQGSGVRETQYF
d_call: TRBD2
clone_size: few
j_call: TRBJ2-5
v_call: TRBV24-1

cdr3_nt: TGTGCCAGCAGGTTAGGACAGGGTTTCAATCAGCCCCAGCATTTT
cdr3_aa: CASRLGQGFNQPQHF
d_call: TRBD1
clone_size: few
j_call: TRBJ1-5
v_call: TRBV12-3/TRBV12-4

cdr3_nt: TGTGCCAGCAGCTCTAGTGGGGGGAATTCACCCCTCCACTTT
cdr3_aa: CASSSSGGNSPLHF
d_call: .
clone_size: .
j_call: TRBJ1-6
v_call: TRBV7-2

cdr3_nt: TGCGCCAGCAGGACCGGACAGGGGACTGGCTACACCTTC
cdr3_aa: CASRTGQGTGYTF
d_call: TRBD1
clone_size: .
j_call: TRBJ1-2
v_call: TRBV5-1

cdr3_nt: TGTGCCAGCAGTAATTCAGACAAAAACGGACCAGAGGGGACCGGGGAGCTGTTTTTT
cdr3_aa: CASSNSDKNGPEGTGELFF
d_call: .
clone_size: few
j_call: TRBJ2-2
v_call: TRBV6-4

cdr3_nt: TGCAGCGTGAGGACCAGACTCACAGATACGCAGTATTTT
cdr3_aa: CSVRTRLTDTQYF
d_call: .
clone_size: .
j_call: TRBJ2-3
v_call: TRBV29-1

cdr3_nt: TGTGCCAGCAGTGACAGGAACACTGAAGCTTTCTTT
cdr3_aa: CASSDRNTEAFF
d_call: .
clone_size: .
j_call: TRBJ1-1
v_call: TRBV28

cdr3_nt: TGCAGTGCTAGAGATCCTCGGCCAGGGGGTCAAGAAAAACTGTTTTTT
cdr3_aa: CSARDPRPGGQEKLFF
d_call: TRBD1
clone_size: few
j_call: TRBJ1-4
v_call: TRBV20-1

cdr3_nt: TGTGCCAGCAGTTACTCGTGGCAGGGTGAAGCTTTCTTT
cdr3_aa: CASSYSWQGEAFF
d_call: .
clone_size: few
j_call: TRBJ1-1
v_call: TRBV6-2/TRBV6-3

cdr3_nt: TGTGCCAGCAGTTACCCCCCGGGACAGAATTCACCCCTCCACTTT
cdr3_aa: CASSYPPGQNSPLHF
d_call: TRBD1
clone_size: few
j_call: TRBJ1-6
v_call: TRBV6-2/TRBV6-3

cdr3_nt: TGTGCCATTGGGACAGGGGGCATGAACACTGAAGCTTTCTTT
cdr3_aa: CAIGTGGMNTEAFF
d_call: TRBD1
clone_size: many
j_call: TRBJ1-1
v_call: TRBV10-3

cdr3_nt: TGCAGTGCTAAACCCTTGGAGCGGTACTCCTACGAGCAGTACTTC
cdr3_aa: CSAKPLERYSYEQYF
d_call: .
clone_size: few
j_call: TRBJ2-7
v_call: TRBV20-1

cdr3_nt: TGTGCCAGCACCCCCCAGGGACTCGATTTAGAGACCCAGTACTTC
cdr3_aa: CASTPQGLDLETQYF
d_call: .
clone_size: .
j_call: TRBJ2-5
v_call: TRBV6-5

cdr3_nt: TGCAGTGCTAGTGGCGGGACAGGGACCCAGCCCCAGCATTTT
cdr3_aa: CSASGGTGTQPQHF
d_call: TRBD1
clone_size: many
j_call: TRBJ1-5
v_call: TRBV20-1

cdr3_nt: TGTGCCAGCAGTTCCGGGACAGTATATGAAAAACTGTTTTTT
cdr3_aa: CASSSGTVYEKLFF
d_call: TRBD1
clone_size: few
j_call: TRBJ1-4
v_call: TRBV6-2/TRBV6-3

cdr3_nt: TGCGCCAGCAGCCCCCGATCCCGACTAGCGGAATCCTACGAGCAGTACTTC
cdr3_aa: CASSPRSRLAESYEQYF
d_call: TRBD2
clone_size: .
j_call: TRBJ2-7
v_call: TRBV5-1

cdr3_nt: TGTGCCAGCAGCCTAGCGGGGGGAAATACGCAGTATTTT
cdr3_aa: CASSLAGGNTQYF
d_call: TRBD2
clone_size: few
j_call: TRBJ2-3
v_call: TRBV7-9

cdr3_nt: TGCAGCACCCGATCCGGGACAGGCAGCCAAGAGACCCAGTACTTC
cdr3_aa: CSTRSGTGSQETQYF
d_call: TRBD1
clone_size: .
j_call: TRBJ2-5
v_call: TRBV29-1

cdr3_nt: TGTGCCATCAGTGAGTGGGCATCAGCTCAGCCCCAGCATTTT
cdr3_aa: CAISEWASAQPQHF
d_call: .
clone_size: many
j_call: TRBJ1-5
v_call: TRBV10-3

cdr3_nt: TGTGCCAGCAGTTCCGGGGGAGGCGAGCAGTACTTC
cdr3_aa: CASSSGGGEQYF
d_call: .
clone_size: .
j_call: TRBJ2-7
v_call: TRBV12-3/TRBV12-4

cdr3_nt: TGCAGTGCTAGTTCGGGCAGAGAGAACACTGAAGCTTTCTTT
cdr3_aa: CSASSGRENTEAFF
d_call: .
clone_size: .
j_call: TRBJ1-1
v_call: TRBV20-1

cdr3_nt: TGTGCCACCAGCAATCACAGGGCACCTAATCAGCCCCAGCATTTT
cdr3_aa: CATSNHRAPNQPQHF
d_call: .
clone_size: few
j_call: TRBJ1-5
v_call: TRBV15

cdr3_nt: TGTGCCAGCAGTTACACGCAGGGGCGTAATTCACCCCTCCACTTT
cdr3_aa: CASSYTQGRNSPLHF
d_call: .
clone_size: .
j_call: TRBJ1-6
v_call: TRBV6-5

cdr3_nt: TGTGCCAGCAGCCAAACTACCCAAGAGACCCAGTACTTC
cdr3_aa: CASSQTTQETQYF
d_call: .
clone_size: .
j_call: TRBJ2-5
v_call: TRBV3-1

cdr3_nt: TGTGCCATCACCTCTCAGGGGAACACTGAAGCTTTCTTT
cdr3_aa: CAITSQGNTEAFF
d_call: .
clone_size: .
j_call: TRBJ1-1
v_call: TRBV10-3

cdr3_nt: TGTGCCACCAGCAGCTCGGACAGGGTTTATCCGAACACCGGGGAGCTGTTTTTT
cdr3_aa: CATSSSDRVYPNTGELFF
d_call: TRBD1
clone_size: few
j_call: TRBJ2-2
v_call: TRBV15

cdr3_nt: TGTGCCAGCAGCTTAGACAGGGTAAAGGCGTTGGGGACTGAAGCTTTCTTT
cdr3_aa: CASSLDRVKALGTEAFF
d_call: .
clone_size: few
j_call: TRBJ1-1
v_call: TRBV7-8

cdr3_nt: TGTGCCACCAGTGATCGGGGACAGCCCGCTCAAGAGACCCAGTACTTC
cdr3_aa: CATSDRGQPAQETQYF
d_call: TRBD1
clone_size: .
j_call: TRBJ2-5
v_call: TRBV24-1

cdr3_nt: TGTGCCAGCAGCCCGAGGGTGTACCAAGAGACCCAGTACTTC
cdr3_aa: CASSPRVYQETQYF
d_call: .
clone_size: .
j_call: TRBJ2-5
v_call: TRBV28

cdr3_nt: TGTGCCAGCAGCTCCGGTGGACAGAACCACTTC
cdr3_aa: CASSSGGQNHF
d_call: .
clone_size: few
j_call: TRBJ1-2
v_call: TRBV7-6

cdr3_nt: TGTGCCAGCAGGAGGGATGCAGGAGTAGGAGTAACCGGGGAGCTGTTTTTT
cdr3_aa: CASRRDAGVGVTGELFF
d_call: .
clone_size: few
j_call: TRBJ2-2
v_call: TRBV2

cdr3_nt: TGTGCCAGCAGCTTAGCAGGTGCCAGAGGTTACGAGCAGTACTTC
cdr3_aa: CASSLAGARGYEQYF
d_call: .
clone_size: few
j_call: TRBJ2-7
v_call: TRBV11-1

cdr3_nt: TGTGCCAGCAGCCCCGGACCTAGTCCCCTCCAAGAGACCCAGTACTTC
cdr3_aa: CASSPGPSPLQETQYF
d_call: .
clone_size: few
j_call: TRBJ2-5
v_call: TRBV5-5

cdr3_nt: TGTGCCATCAGTGACCCGACCGCGGGACAGGGGTTCAGTCAGCAGTTCTTC
cdr3_aa: CAISDPTAGQGFSQQFF
d_call: TRBD1
clone_size: .
j_call: TRBJ2-1
v_call: TRBV10-3

cdr3_nt: TGTGCCAGTGGGACACCCGCGAACACCGGGGAGCTGTTTTTT
cdr3_aa: CASGTPANTGELFF
d_call: .
clone_size: few
j_call: TRBJ2-2
v_call: TRBV19

cdr3_nt: TGTGCCAGCAGCGCGCAGGGGGCGGGTGCTGGCTACACCTTC
cdr3_aa: CASSAQGAGAGYTF
d_call: TRBD1
clone_size: .
j_call: TRBJ1-2
v_call: TRBV11-2

cdr3_nt: TGTGCCAGCAGCCAAGGGCCTGGCGGGCAGGGGACTAACTATGGCTACACCTTC
cdr3_aa: CASSQGPGGQGTNYGYTF
d_call: .
clone_size: few
j_call: TRBJ1-2
v_call: TRBV4-2

cdr3_nt: TGTGCCAGCAGCTTTCAGGGTGTGGATGAGCAGTTCTTC
cdr3_aa: CASSFQGVDEQFF
d_call: .
clone_size: few
j_call: TRBJ2-1
v_call: TRBV7-3

cdr3_nt: TGTGCCAGCAGTGCCGAGACTAGCGGGGGGGCGGATACGCAGTATTTT
cdr3_aa: CASSAETSGGADTQYF
d_call: TRBD2
clone_size: few
j_call: TRBJ2-3
v_call: TRBV6-4

cdr3_nt: TGCAGTGCTAGAGGAGGGCTAGCGACGAACACCGGGGAGCTGTTTTTT
cdr3_aa: CSARGGLATNTGELFF
d_call: .
clone_size: few
j_call: TRBJ2-2
v_call: TRBV20-1

cdr3_nt: TGTGCCAGCACCCCCGGGACTACGAACACCGGGGAGCTGTTTTTT
cdr3_aa: CASTPGTTNTGELFF
d_call: TRBD2
clone_size: .
j_call: TRBJ2-2
v_call: TRBV9